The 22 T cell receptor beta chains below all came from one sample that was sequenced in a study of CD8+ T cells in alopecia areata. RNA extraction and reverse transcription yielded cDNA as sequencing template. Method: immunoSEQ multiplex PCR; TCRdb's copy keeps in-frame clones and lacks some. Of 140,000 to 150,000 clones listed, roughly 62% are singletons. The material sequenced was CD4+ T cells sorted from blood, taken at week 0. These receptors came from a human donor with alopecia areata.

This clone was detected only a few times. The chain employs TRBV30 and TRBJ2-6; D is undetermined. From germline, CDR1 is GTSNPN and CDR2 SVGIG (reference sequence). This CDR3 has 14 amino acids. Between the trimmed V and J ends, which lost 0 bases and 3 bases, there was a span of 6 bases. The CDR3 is CAWSVAGGANVLTF. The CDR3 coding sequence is TGTGCCTGGAGTGTGGCAGGTGGGGCCAACGTCCTGACTTTC.

CDR3 sequence (DNA): TGCAGCGTTCGACAGGGGGGGGACACTGAAGCTTTCTTT. This gives the protein CSVRQGGDTEAFF. The chain carries TRBV29-1 and TRBJ1-1, with 9 bases aligning to TRBD1. Germline trimming cut 5 bases from V and 3 bases from J; bases unmatched to any gene: 4. Germline V gives CDR1 SQVTM, CDR2 ANQGSEA. The CDR3 runs 13 residues.

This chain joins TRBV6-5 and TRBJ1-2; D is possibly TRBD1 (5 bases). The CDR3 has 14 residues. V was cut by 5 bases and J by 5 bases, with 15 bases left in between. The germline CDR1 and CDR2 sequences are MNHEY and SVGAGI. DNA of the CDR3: TGTGCCAGCAGTCCCGTTATCAGGGAGTATGGCTACACCTTC. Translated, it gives CASSPVIREYGYTF.

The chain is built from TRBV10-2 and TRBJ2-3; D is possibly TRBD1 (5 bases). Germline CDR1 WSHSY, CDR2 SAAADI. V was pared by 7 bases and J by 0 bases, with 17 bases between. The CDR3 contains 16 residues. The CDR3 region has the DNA TGCGCCAGCACTCCGCCGACAGCCCCTAGCACAGATACGCAGTATTTT. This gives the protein CASTPPTAPSTDTQYF.

In DNA, the CDR3 is TGTGCCAGCAGTTCGCACTATGAGCAGTTCTTC. It translates to CASSSHYEQFF. The chain has TRBV6-5 and TRBJ2-1; no clear D. Trimming shortened V by 4 bases and J by 8 bases, and 6 bases separated the two germline ends. CDR3 length equals 11 residues. CDR1 is MNHEY, CDR2 SVGAGI, per germline.

DNA of the CDR3: TGCAGCGTTGAAAGGATGGGGGACGTAGCCAAAAACATTCAGTACTTC. It yields the protein CSVERMGDVAKNIQYF. The V gene is TRBV29-1, the J gene TRBJ2-4; D assignment may be TRBD1 or TRBD2 (5 bases each). The CDR3 is 16 residues long. Trimming shortened V by 2 bases and J by 0 bases, and 14 bases separated the two germline ends. Germline assignment: CDR1 SQVTM and CDR2 ANQGSEA. The full variable domain, completed using reference TRBV29-1 and TRBJ2-4, is SAVISQKPSRDICQRGTSLTIQCQVDSQVTMMFWYRQQPGQSLTLIATANQGSEATYESGFVIDKFPISRPNLTFSTLTVSNMSPEDSSIYLCSVERMGDVAKNIQYFGAGTRLSVL.

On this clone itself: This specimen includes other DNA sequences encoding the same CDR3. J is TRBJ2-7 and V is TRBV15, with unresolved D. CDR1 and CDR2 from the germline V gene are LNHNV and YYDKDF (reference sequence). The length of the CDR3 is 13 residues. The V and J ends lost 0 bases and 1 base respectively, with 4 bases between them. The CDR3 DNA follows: TGTGCCACCAGCAGAGATGGGTCCTACGAGCAGTACTTC. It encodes CATSRDGSYEQYF.

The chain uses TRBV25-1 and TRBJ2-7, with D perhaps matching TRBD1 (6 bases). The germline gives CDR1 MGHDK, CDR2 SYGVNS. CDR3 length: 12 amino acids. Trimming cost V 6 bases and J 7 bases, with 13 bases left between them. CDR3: CASRAGVREQYF. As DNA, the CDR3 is TGTGCCAGCAGGGCAGGGGTGCGAGAGCAGTACTTC.

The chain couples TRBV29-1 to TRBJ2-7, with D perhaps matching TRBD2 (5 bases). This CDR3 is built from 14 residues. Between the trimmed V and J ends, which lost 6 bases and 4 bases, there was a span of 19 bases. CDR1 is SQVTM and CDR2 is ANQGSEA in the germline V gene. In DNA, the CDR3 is TGCAGCGTAGCAAGGGCTCCCTCGGGATACGAGCAGTACTTC. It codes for CSVARAPSGYEQYF.

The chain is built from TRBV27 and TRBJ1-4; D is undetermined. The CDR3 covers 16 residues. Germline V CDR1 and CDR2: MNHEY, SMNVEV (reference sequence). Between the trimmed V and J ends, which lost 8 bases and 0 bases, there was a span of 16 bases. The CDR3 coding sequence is TGTGCCAGCGGACTTAAGGGCGTTGCAACTAATGAAAAACTGTTTTTT. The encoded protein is CASGLKGVATNEKLFF.

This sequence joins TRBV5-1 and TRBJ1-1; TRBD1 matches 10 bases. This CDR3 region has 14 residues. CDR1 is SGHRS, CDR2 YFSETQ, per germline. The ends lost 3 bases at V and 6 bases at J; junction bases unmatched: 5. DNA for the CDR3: TGCGCCAGCAGCTCGCCGGGACAGGGGTCTGAAGCTTTCTTT. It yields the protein CASSSPGQGSEAFF. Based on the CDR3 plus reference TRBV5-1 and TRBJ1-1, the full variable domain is KAGVTQTPRYLIKTRGQQVTLSCSPISGHRSVSWYQQTPGQGLQFLFEYFSETQRNKGNFPGRFSGRQFSNSRSEMNVSTLELGDSALYLCASSSPGQGSEAFFGQGTRLTVV.

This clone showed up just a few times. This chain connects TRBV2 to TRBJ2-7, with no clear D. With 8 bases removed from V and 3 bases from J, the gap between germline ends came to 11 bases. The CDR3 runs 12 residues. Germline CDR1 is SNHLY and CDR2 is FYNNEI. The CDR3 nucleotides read TGTGCCAGCTCCCTACAGAACTACGAGCAGTACTTC. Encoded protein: CASSLQNYEQYF.

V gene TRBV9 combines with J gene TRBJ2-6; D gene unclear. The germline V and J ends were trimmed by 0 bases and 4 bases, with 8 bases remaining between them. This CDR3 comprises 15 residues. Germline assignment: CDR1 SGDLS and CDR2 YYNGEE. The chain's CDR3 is CASSVGQFGANVLTF. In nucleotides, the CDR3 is TGTGCCAGCAGCGTAGGGCAATTCGGGGCCAACGTCCTGACTTTC.

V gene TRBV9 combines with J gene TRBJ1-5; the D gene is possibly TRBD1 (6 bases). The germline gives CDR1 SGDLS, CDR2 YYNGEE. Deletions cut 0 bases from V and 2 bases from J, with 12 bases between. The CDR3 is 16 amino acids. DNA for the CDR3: TGTGCCAGCAGCGTAGATGATAGGGGGGGCAATCAGCCCCAGCATTTT. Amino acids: CASSVDDRGGNQPQHF.

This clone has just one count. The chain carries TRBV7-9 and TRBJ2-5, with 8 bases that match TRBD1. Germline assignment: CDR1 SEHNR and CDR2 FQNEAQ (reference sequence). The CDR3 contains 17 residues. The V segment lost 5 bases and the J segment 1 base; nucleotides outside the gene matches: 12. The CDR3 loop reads CASSGGQGNWGQETQYF. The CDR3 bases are TGTGCCAGCAGCGGCGGACAGGGTAATTGGGGCCAAGAGACCCAGTACTTC.

In nucleotides, the CDR3 is TGCGCCAGCAGCCCCAGCGGGGCCGCAGGAGAGACCCAGTACTTC. It yields the protein CASSPSGAAGETQYF. The V call is TRBV5-1, the J call TRBJ2-5, with 7 positions matching TRBD2. The CDR3 consists of 15 residues. The ends lost 4 bases at V and 4 bases at J; junction bases unmatched: 10. Germline lookup yields CDR1 SGHRS and CDR2 YFSETQ. Full variable domain (remainder filled in from reference TRBV5-1 and TRBJ2-5): KAGVTQTPRYLIKTRGQQVTLSCSPISGHRSVSWYQQTPGQGLQFLFEYFSETQRNKGNFPGRFSGRQFSNSRSEMNVSTLELGDSALYLCASSPSGAAGETQYFGPGTRLLVL.

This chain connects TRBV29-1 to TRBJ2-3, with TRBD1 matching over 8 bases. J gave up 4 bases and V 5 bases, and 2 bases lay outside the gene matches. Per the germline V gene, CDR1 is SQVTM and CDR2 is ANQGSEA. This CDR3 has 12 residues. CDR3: CSVSQGADTQYF. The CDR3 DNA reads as TGCAGCGTTTCACAGGGGGCAGATACGCAGTATTTT.

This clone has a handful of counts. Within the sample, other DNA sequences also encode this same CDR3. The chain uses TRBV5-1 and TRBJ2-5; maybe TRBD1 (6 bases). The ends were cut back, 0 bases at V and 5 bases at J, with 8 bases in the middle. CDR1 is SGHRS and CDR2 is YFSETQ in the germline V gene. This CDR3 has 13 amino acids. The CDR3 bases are TGCGCCAGCAGCTTGGGGCAGGGGGAGACCCAGTACTTC. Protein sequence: CASSLGQGETQYF. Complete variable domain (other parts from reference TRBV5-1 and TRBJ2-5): KAGVTQTPRYLIKTRGQQVTLSCSPISGHRSVSWYQQTPGQGLQFLFEYFSETQRNKGNFPGRFSGRQFSNSRSEMNVSTLELGDSALYLCASSLGQGETQYFGPGTRLLVL.

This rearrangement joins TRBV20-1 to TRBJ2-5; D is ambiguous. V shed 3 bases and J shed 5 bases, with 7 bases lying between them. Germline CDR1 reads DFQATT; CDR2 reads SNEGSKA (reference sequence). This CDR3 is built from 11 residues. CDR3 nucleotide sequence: TGCAGTGCTAGTTCTCTGGAGACCCAGTACTTC. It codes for CSASSLETQYF.

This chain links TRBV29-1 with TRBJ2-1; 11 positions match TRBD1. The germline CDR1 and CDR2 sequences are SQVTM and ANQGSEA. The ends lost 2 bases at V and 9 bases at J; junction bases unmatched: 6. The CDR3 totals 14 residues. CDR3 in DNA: TGCAGCGTTGAACCCGGGACAGGGGGGATTGAGCAGTTCTTC. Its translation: CSVEPGTGGIEQFF.

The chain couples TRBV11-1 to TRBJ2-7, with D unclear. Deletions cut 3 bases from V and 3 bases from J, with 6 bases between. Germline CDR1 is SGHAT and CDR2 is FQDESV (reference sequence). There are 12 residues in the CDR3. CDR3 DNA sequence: TGTGCCAGCAGCTTCGACGGCTACGAGCAGTACTTC. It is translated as CASSFDGYEQYF.

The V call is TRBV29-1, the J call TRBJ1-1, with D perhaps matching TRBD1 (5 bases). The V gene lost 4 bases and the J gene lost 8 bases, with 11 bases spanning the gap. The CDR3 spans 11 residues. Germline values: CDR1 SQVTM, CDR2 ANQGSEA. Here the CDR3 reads CSVVRGGEAFF. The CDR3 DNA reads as TGCAGCGTTGTCCGGGGGGGAGAAGCTTTCTTT.